The rows below give T cell receptor beta chains drawn from one sample of a study of blood T cells in healthy people across ages. TCRdb used MiXCR to reprocess the 5' RACE reads, holding one entry per CDR3 protein. This table has approximately 780,000 distinct CDR3 sequences, 20% to 30% appearing once. This sample also appeared in a second study, on T cells of mothers and their children.

Sequencing was performed on blood. The receptors shown here come from a boy aged 10-17 years in good health. The CDR3 runs from the conserved cysteine through the conserved F or W. Each record gives: J gene, D gene, V gene, clone size, CDR3 protein, CDR3 DNA. D genes are given only for firm matches. Clone size is not always given. Where it is, it says once, few, many or a class for expanded clones.

j_call: TRBJ2-1; d_call: TRBD1; v_call: TRBV24-1; clone_size: NA; cdr3_aa: CATSEPGQAYNEQFF; cdr3_nt: TGTGCCACCAGTGAGCCGGGACAGGCTTACAATGAGCAGTTCTTC
j_call: TRBJ1-2; d_call: NA; v_call: TRBV20-1; clone_size: few; cdr3_aa: CSLGPDYGYTF; cdr3_nt: TGCAGCTTGGGTCCGGACTATGGCTACACCTTC
j_call: TRBJ1-4; d_call: NA; v_call: TRBV5-1; clone_size: NA; cdr3_aa: CASSLGTLGTNEKLFF; cdr3_nt: TGCGCCAGCAGCTTGGGGACACTTGGGACTAATGAAAAACTGTTTTTT
j_call: TRBJ2-4; d_call: TRBD1; v_call: TRBV20-1; clone_size: NA; cdr3_aa: CSADGTGGAAAKNIQYF; cdr3_nt: TGCAGTGCTGATGGGACAGGGGGCGCGGCGGCCAAAAACATTCAGTACTTC
j_call: TRBJ2-5; d_call: NA; v_call: TRBV3-1; clone_size: few; cdr3_aa: CASRRGGPLETQYF; cdr3_nt: TGTGCCAGCAGAAGGGGGGGCCCCTTGGAGACCCAGTACTTC
j_call: TRBJ2-7; d_call: NA; v_call: TRBV6-6; clone_size: NA; cdr3_aa: CASSLGAMTLYEQYF; cdr3_nt: TGTGCCAGTAGTTTGGGGGCGATGACCCTCTACGAGCAGTACTTC
j_call: TRBJ2-7; d_call: NA; v_call: TRBV15; clone_size: few; cdr3_aa: CATSRGLGTASSYEQYF; cdr3_nt: TGTGCCACCAGCAGGGGACTTGGGACGGCGAGCTCCTACGAGCAGTACTTC
j_call: TRBJ1-2; d_call: TRBD1; v_call: TRBV7-6; clone_size: NA; cdr3_aa: CASSSLQGNYGYTF; cdr3_nt: TGTGCCAGCAGCTCTTTACAGGGGAACTATGGCTACACCTTC
j_call: TRBJ2-1; d_call: NA; v_call: TRBV27; clone_size: NA; cdr3_aa: CASSLGTTPSNEQFF; cdr3_nt: TGTGCCAGCAGTTTGGGGACGACACCAAGCAATGAGCAGTTCTTC
j_call: TRBJ2-5; d_call: TRBD2; v_call: TRBV3-1; clone_size: few; cdr3_aa: CASSQDPGLAGTETQYF; cdr3_nt: TGTGCCAGCAGCCAAGACCCTGGACTAGCGGGGACGGAGACCCAGTACTTC
j_call: TRBJ2-7; d_call: NA; v_call: TRBV5-5; clone_size: NA; cdr3_aa: CASSVRGNEQYF; cdr3_nt: TGTGCCAGCAGCGTCAGGGGAAACGAGCAGTACTTC
j_call: TRBJ2-7; d_call: NA; v_call: TRBV12-3/TRBV12-4; clone_size: NA; cdr3_aa: CASTSGSSYEQYF; cdr3_nt: TGTGCCAGCACCTCAGGCTCTTCCTACGAGCAGTACTTC
j_call: TRBJ1-2; d_call: TRBD1; v_call: TRBV2; clone_size: NA; cdr3_aa: CASSAGGGDYGYTF; cdr3_nt: TGTGCCAGCAGTGCGGGAGGGGGCGACTATGGCTACACCTTC
j_call: TRBJ1-5; d_call: NA; v_call: TRBV12-3/TRBV12-4; clone_size: NA; cdr3_aa: CASTTIEAQPQHF; cdr3_nt: TGTGCCAGCACCACCATAGAGGCCCAGCCCCAGCATTTT